The 30 T cell receptor beta chains below come from one sample, sequenced in a study of blood T cells in healthy people across ages. For the second PCR, which ran for about 6 to 12 cycles, a sample-barcoded 5' primer and a J-beta primer mix were used. Via MiXCR, TCRdb re-called the 5' RACE reads, giving one row per CDR3 protein. The sample consists of roughly 1,000,000 distinct CDR3 sequences, less than 25% of them appearing once. This sample was also put to use in a study of T cells of mothers and their children.

Sequencing used blood. These receptors originate from a girl aged 2 to 10 in good health.

This clonotype showed up just a few times. This chain joins TRBV5-1 and TRBJ2-5; TRBD2 matches at 11 bases. The end of the DNA is better explained by TRBJ2-1, so the J call may be wrong. In germline, CDR1 is SGHRS, CDR2 YFSETQ. CDR3 size: 17 residues. The CDR3 bases are TGCGCCAGCAGCTTGGGGGGTACTAGCGGGAGTATCAATGAGCAGTTCTTC. It yields the protein CASSLGGTSGSINEQFF.

The chain carries TRBV20-1 and TRBJ1-5; D not certain. V shed 2 bases and J shed 4 bases, with 12 bases lying between them. This CDR3 has 14 residues. Germline V gene lookup returns CDR1 DFQATT and CDR2 SNEGSKA (reference sequence). The CDR3 loop is CSARRIRQNQPQHF. CDR3 in DNA: TGCAGTGCTAGACGTATCAGGCAGAATCAGCCCCAGCATTTT.

The rearrangement links TRBV11-2 to TRBJ2-5, with 11 bases aligning to TRBD1. CDR3 length: 15 residues. The germline V gene has CDR1 SGHAT and CDR2 FQNNGV. V lost 2 bases and J lost 4; bases outside the gene matches: 3. The CDR3 spells CASSLSGTGGETQYF. In nucleotides, the CDR3 is TGTGCCAGCAGCTTATCGGGGACAGGGGGAGAGACCCAGTACTTC.

This clonotype was seen more than once but under ten times. The V gene is TRBV20-1, the J gene TRBJ2-1; tentative D call: TRBD1 (7 bases). The better agreement between TRBJ2-7 and the DNA end casts doubt on the J call. Germline V gives CDR1 DFQATT, CDR2 SNEGSKA (reference sequence). The CDR3 has 13 amino acids. The CDR3 region is CSAMPGGTYEQYF. CDR3 in DNA: TGCAGTGCTATGCCAGGGGGGACCTACGAGCAGTACTTC.

This clonotype was found a few times. This chain connects TRBV6-1 to TRBJ2-5, with 10 bases fitting TRBD2. The CDR3 loop spans 16 amino acids. After removal of 5 bases from V and 2 bases from J, the junction contained 8 bases not matched to a gene. In germline, CDR1 is MNHNS, CDR2 SASEGT. The CDR3 region has the DNA TGTGCCAGCAGTCGTCATGGACTAGCGGAACAAGAGACCCAGTACTTC. It codes for CASSRHGLAEQETQYF.

This clonotype came up a few times. The chain couples TRBV6-1 to TRBJ2-7; perhaps TRBD1 as D (6 bases). The germline V gene encodes CDR1 MNHNS and CDR2 SASEGT. Trimming took off 6 bases at V and 4 bases at J, with 19 bases between the two ends. The length of the CDR3 is 15 residues. In DNA, the CDR3 is TGTGCCAGCAGGGCAGGGACACGATTTCTTTACGAGCAGTACTTC. Residues: CASRAGTRFLYEQYF.

This clonotype showed up just a few times. This chain uses TRBV6-1 with TRBJ2-7; D perhaps matches TRBD2 (5 bases). The V gene lost 6 bases and the J gene lost 3 bases, with 27 bases spanning the gap. There are 18 residues in the CDR3. Germline CDR1 MNHNS, CDR2 SASEGT. The CDR3 DNA reads as TGTGCCAGCAGCGAGGGCGTTAGGCAAAGGTCTATAAACTACGAGCAGTACTTC. It yields the protein CASSEGVRQRSINYEQYF.

This clonotype showed up just a few times. This chain's CDR3 is CASGIYSNTEAFF. CDR3 in DNA: TGCGCCAGCGGGATCTATTCGAACACTGAAGCTTTCTTT. The chain joins TRBV5-1 to TRBJ1-1, with D unresolved. Looked up from germline, CDR1 is SGHRS and CDR2 is YFSETQ. V was clipped by 7 bases and J by 1 base, with 11 bases between them. The CDR3 is 13 amino acids.

CDR3 nucleotides: TGTGCCAGCAGTTTTGATCCAGGAAGCAATGAGCAGTTCTTC. Translation: CASSFDPGSNEQFF. The V gene is TRBV28, the J gene TRBJ2-1; D gene ambiguous. Germline V gives CDR1 MDHEN, CDR2 SYDVKM. Trimming took off 3 bases at V and 6 bases at J, with 12 bases between the two ends. The CDR3 contains 14 residues.

This clonotype was observed a handful of times. The rearrangement joins TRBV6-4 to TRBJ2-2; 10 bases line up with TRBD2. Per the germline V gene, CDR1 is MRHNA and CDR2 is SNTAGT. The CDR3 has 16 residues. The junction had 3 bases not matched to a gene; V was cut back by 2 bases and J by 3 bases. CDR3: CASSDKAGGDTGELFF. The CDR3 nucleotides read TGTGCCAGCAGTGACAAAGCGGGAGGGGACACCGGGGAGCTGTTTTTT.

This chain joins TRBV29-1 and TRBJ1-2; maybe TRBD1 (5 bases). CDR1 SQVTM and CDR2 ANQGSEA come from the germline V gene. The germline V and J ends were trimmed by 5 bases and 4 bases, with 14 bases remaining between them. The CDR3 consists of 13 residues. In DNA, the CDR3 is TGCAGCGTTCCCCCTAGTCAGGGCTATGGCTACACCTTC. Its translation: CSVPPSQGYGYTF.

In this sample, this clonotype turned up a few times. This chain links TRBV20-1 with TRBJ2-1; 7 bases match TRBD2. CDR3 length equals 15 residues. V trimming: 4 bases; J trimming: 1 base; junction bases outside the gene matches: 7. Germline values: CDR1 DFQATT, CDR2 SNEGSKA (reference sequence). The chain's CDR3 is CSAKTSLTSYNEQFF. CDR3 bases: TGCAGTGCTAAGACTAGCCTAACGTCCTACAATGAGCAGTTCTTC.

Details on this clonotype: An end of the junction does not agree with germline; a read error may underlie this. The V gene is TRBV7-3, the J gene TRBJ2-5, with TRBD1 as a possible D gene (5 bases). CDR3 length: 14 residues. CDR1 and CDR2 from the germline V gene are SGHTA and FQGTGA. The CDR3 DNA reads TGTGCCAACAGCTTAGGTGGGGCGGAAGAGACCCAGTACTTC. It specifies CANSLGGAEETQYF.

This clonotype has just a few counts. This sequence joins TRBV7-9 and TRBJ2-1, with D hard to call. The CDR3 is made up of 15 amino acids. With 4 bases removed from V and 2 bases from J, the gap between germline ends came to 12 bases. The V gene's germline CDR1 is SEHNR and CDR2 FQNEAQ (reference sequence). In DNA form, the CDR3 reads TGTGCCAGCAGCTCAAACCGTAATACCTACAATGAGCAGTTCTTC. Amino acids: CASSSNRNTYNEQFF.

This chain links TRBV7-9 with TRBJ1-2, with D perhaps TRBD1 (5 bases). The CDR3 loop spans 16 amino acids. The V end was cut by 3 bases, the J end by 4 bases, with 18 bases between. Germline lookup yields CDR1 SEHNR and CDR2 FQNEAQ (reference sequence). The CDR3 loop is CASSLPRGGVPYGYTF. The CDR3 coding sequence is TGTGCCAGCAGCTTGCCTCGGGGGGGAGTACCCTATGGCTACACCTTC.

This clonotype was detected a few times. The chain employs TRBV2 and TRBJ1-2, with D perhaps TRBD1 (5 bases). CDR1 and CDR2 (germline): SNHLY, FYNNEI. Trimming cost V 3 bases and J 5 bases, with 19 bases left between them. The CDR3 is 16 amino acids. The CDR3 DNA sequence: TGTGCCAGCAGTGATGAGGGACGGACCACACCATATGGCTACACCTTC. Translating it yields CASSDEGRTTPYGYTF.

The chain combines TRBV29-1 with TRBJ1-4, with D hard to call. Germline values: CDR1 SQVTM, CDR2 ANQGSEA. Trimming took off 4 bases at V and 5 bases at J, with 8 bases between the two ends. This CDR3 contains 12 residues. The CDR3 protein is CSVGKRNEKLFF. CDR3 sequence (DNA): TGCAGCGTTGGAAAAAGGAATGAAAAACTGTTTTTT. The variable domain in full, completed from reference TRBV29-1 and TRBJ1-4, reads SAVISQKPSRDICQRGTSLTIQCQVDSQVTMMFWYRQQPGQSLTLIATANQGSEATYESGFVIDKFPISRPNLTFSTLTVSNMSPEDSSIYLCSVGKRNEKLFFGSGTQLSVL.

V is TRBV12-3 or TRBV12-4 and J is TRBJ2-5, with TRBD2 identical over 10 bases. The CDR3 loop spans 15 amino acids. The ends lost 5 bases at V and 3 bases at J; junction bases unmatched: 6. This CDR3 reads CASSTGLAAKETQYF. The DNA for the CDR3 is TGTGCCAGCAGTACCGGACTAGCGGCGAAAGAGACCCAGTACTTC.

In its sample, this clonotype was seen a few times. V usage is TRBV10-3 and J usage is TRBJ2-7, with 7 bases lining up with TRBD1. CDR1 and CDR2 from the germline V gene are ENHRY and SYGVKD. The length of the CDR3 is 15 residues. V dropped 5 bases and J dropped 0; count of bases not matched to a gene: 7. For the CDR3, the DNA is TGTGCCATCAGTCTAAGGGACAGTAACTCCTACGAGCAGTACTTC. Translating it yields CAISLRDSNSYEQYF.

V usage is TRBV7-2 and J usage is TRBJ2-1, with D uncertain. The CDR3 covers 16 residues. Between the trimmed V and J ends, which lost 5 bases and 5 bases, there was a span of 19 bases. Germline CDR1 SGHTA, CDR2 FQGNSA. CDR3 sequence reads: CASSPSRAARNNEQFF. For the CDR3, the DNA is TGTGCCAGCAGCCCGTCTCGCGCGGCTCGAAACAATGAGCAGTTCTTC. The full variable domain, completed using reference TRBV7-2 and TRBJ2-1, is GAGVSQSPSNKVTEKGKDVELRCDPISGHTALYWYRQSLGQGLEFLIYFQGNSAPDKSGLPSDRFSAERTGGSVSTLTIQRTQQEDSAVYLCASSPSRAARNNEQFFGPGTRLTVL.

J is TRBJ2-5 and V is TRBV2, with D tentatively TRBD1 (6 bases). The end of the DNA fits TRBJ2-1 better, so the J call may be wrong. The V gene's germline CDR1 is SNHLY and CDR2 FYNNEI. The length of the CDR3 is 13 residues. CDR3 sequence: CASTRQAINEQFF. As DNA, the CDR3 is TGTGCCAGCACCAGACAGGCCATCAATGAGCAGTTCTTC.

This clonotype was seen a few times. V gene TRBV7-8 combines with J gene TRBJ2-7; D is unclear. The V gene lost 8 bases and the J gene lost 2 bases, with 19 bases spanning the gap. Germline-derived CDR1 and CDR2 are SGHVS and FQNEAQ. The CDR3 covers 15 residues. The CDR3 protein is CASRPRAIATYEQYF. DNA of the CDR3: TGTGCCAGCCGGCCTCGGGCCATTGCTACCTACGAGCAGTACTTC.

This chain connects TRBV11-1 to TRBJ1-3, with D possibly matching TRBD1 (6 bases). The CDR3 is made up of 15 amino acids. V was pared by 5 bases and J by 4 bases, with 15 bases between. The germline V gene has CDR1 SGHAT and CDR2 FQDESV (reference sequence). The CDR3 region has the DNA TGTGCCAGCAGCCGTCGGGGGGCTGGAGGAAACACCATATATTTT. The encoded protein is CASSRRGAGGNTIYF.

The table lists this clonotype with a few counts. This chain links TRBV4-1 with TRBJ1-2; 7 bases map to TRBD1. Germline-derived CDR1 and CDR2 are MGHRA and YSYEKL. This CDR3 contains 15 residues. Trimming cost V 4 bases and J 5 bases; bases outside gene matches: 10. For the CDR3, the DNA is TGCGCCAGCAGCCTAGAGCCGGGGACAGCTTATGGCTACACCTTC. This sequence encodes CASSLEPGTAYGYTF.

The gene calls are TRBV14 and TRBJ2-7; D unresolved. Between the trimmed V and J ends, which lost 6 bases and 5 bases, there was a span of 8 bases. The CDR3 sequence is 11 residues long. Per the germline V gene, CDR1 is SGHDN and CDR2 is FVKESK. The CDR3 DNA follows: TGTGCCAGCAGTCTTAAGAACGAGCAGTACTTC. Amino acid sequence: CASSLKNEQYF.

This clonotype was counted between two and nine times. This chain links TRBV5-1 with TRBJ2-1; D remains ambiguous. V gave up 0 bases and J gave up 5 bases, with 6 bases separating them. The CDR3 covers 13 residues. Germline V gives CDR1 SGHRS, CDR2 YFSETQ. CDR3 bases: TGCGCCAGCAGCTTGGAATGGAACAATGAGCAGTTCTTC. Residues: CASSLEWNNEQFF.

The V gene is TRBV11-2, the J gene TRBJ2-5; 9 positions match TRBD2. This CDR3 has 15 residues. J gave up 5 bases and V 1 base, and 5 bases lay outside the gene matches. Per the germline V gene, CDR1 is SGHAT and CDR2 is FQNNGV. CDR3 residues: CASSLAVAGVETQYF. The CDR3 DNA sequence: TGTGCCAGCAGCTTAGCCGTAGCGGGAGTGGAGACCCAGTACTTC.

This clonotype appeared a few times. The V and J genes are TRBV20-1 and TRBJ2-3, with D unclear. The V end lost 3 bases, the J end lost 0 bases, and 13 bases lay between the germline ends. The CDR3 contains 15 residues. Per germline, CDR1 DFQATT and CDR2 SNEGSKA (reference sequence). In DNA form, the CDR3 reads TGCAGTGCTAGCTTATCGGCAGGAAGCACAGATACGCAGTATTTT. Its protein product is CSASLSAGSTDTQYF.

This clonotype was counted ten times or more. CDR3 coding DNA: TGTGCCAGCACTAGGGACTACGAGCAGTACTTC. Translated: CASTRDYEQYF. The chain links TRBV6-2 or TRBV6-3 to TRBJ2-7; no definite D call. Trimming shortened V by 7 bases and J by 3 bases, and 7 bases separated the two germline ends. Germline CDR1 and CDR2: MNHEY and SVGEGT. The CDR3 has 11 residues.

The chain uses TRBV7-2 and TRBJ2-4; D is possibly TRBD2 (7 bases). CDR3 size: 17 residues. Germline loops: CDR1 SGHTA, CDR2 FQGNSA. V shed 5 bases and J shed 1 base, with 18 bases lying between them. This chain's CDR3 is CASSPLGGGYAKNIQYF. The CDR3 DNA reads TGTGCCAGCAGCCCCCTGGGCGGGGGCTATGCCAAAAACATTCAGTACTTC.